Listed below are T cell receptor beta chains from one sample, sequenced in a study of shared clonotypes between healthy human individuals. Sequenced by immunoSEQ multiplex PCR; TCRdb stores in-frame clones only, minus some. This sample yields more than 400,000 clones, of which 70% to 80% are seen a single time; 12% belongs to the top ten. The specimen was PBMCs. Receptors originate from a woman between 40 and 50 years old in good health. Some clones in this sample may be carry-over from other donors' samples. Both conserved end residues are part of each CDR3. The listing skips clone size in some rows; elsewhere it reads once, few, many or a size class.

v_gene,abundance,CDR3aa
TRBV5-1,once,CASSPDSWYGYTF
TRBV29-1,once,CSVDRGNYGYTF
TRBV18,.,CASSPTQGTEQPQHF
TRBV5-1,.,CATSPGPNTDTQYF
TRBV6-6,.,CASSYSDGNTIYF
TRBV9,.,CASSVGREGHLNEQFF
TRBV6-6,.,CASRVRAGAQSDEQFF
TRBV6-4,many,CASSEGGGDTGELFF
TRBV5-4,.,CASSSLQRTGPAGGTYEQYF
TRBV7-2,.,CASSLGPSGSTYEQYF
TRBV7-8,few,CASSPFGGVGPGNEQFF
TRBV6-1,.,CASSGGTVLAYEQYF
TRBV6-5,.,CASSFDRNENSEAFF
TRBV5-1,few,CASSSQGQNTEAFF
TRBV5-4,.,CASSKGNPTDTQYF
TRBV7-3,.,CASSLTYGAGIEQYF
TRBV5-1,.,CASSLSAGGDYEQYF
TRBV7-8,.,CASSLDREGNQPQHF
TRBV2,.,CASSEVVRGREYF
TRBV14,.,CASSQHRDGYGYTF
TRBV11-2,.,CASSLGPRNGELFF
TRBV10-3,.,CAIRTGLAGVSTGELFF
TRBV27,.,CASSTTGEGEKLFF
TRBV5-1,once,CASSLVGRDVGELFF
TRBV5-1,.,CASSLEGNRANFADTQYF
TRBV29-1,.,CSIRRAGVNTEAFF
TRBV29-1,.,CSVVYRGTRGAEAFF
TRBV30,few,CAWLSEAGQGTYEQYF
TRBV4-3,.,CASSQEWGGGYEQCF
TRBV7-8,.,CASSFPGHTYEQYF
TRBV5-8,.,CASSGQGSQPQHF
TRBV5-4,once,CASSPFGGWDSDEQFF
TRBV5-4,once,CASSWGLAASYNEQFF
TRBV18,.,CASLQGTTDTQYF
TRBV9,.,CASSVGGTSGSYEQYF
TRBV7-2,.,CASSPNSNTEAFF
TRBV30,.,CVARSGNTIYF
TRBV5-4,few,CASSSPRDRGSGKYF
TRBV18,.,CASSPVTDGETQYF
TRBV19,.,CASSRQGDTQYF
TRBV7-7,.,CASSSGFTQYF
TRBV7-2,.,CASSLFASGLQETQYF